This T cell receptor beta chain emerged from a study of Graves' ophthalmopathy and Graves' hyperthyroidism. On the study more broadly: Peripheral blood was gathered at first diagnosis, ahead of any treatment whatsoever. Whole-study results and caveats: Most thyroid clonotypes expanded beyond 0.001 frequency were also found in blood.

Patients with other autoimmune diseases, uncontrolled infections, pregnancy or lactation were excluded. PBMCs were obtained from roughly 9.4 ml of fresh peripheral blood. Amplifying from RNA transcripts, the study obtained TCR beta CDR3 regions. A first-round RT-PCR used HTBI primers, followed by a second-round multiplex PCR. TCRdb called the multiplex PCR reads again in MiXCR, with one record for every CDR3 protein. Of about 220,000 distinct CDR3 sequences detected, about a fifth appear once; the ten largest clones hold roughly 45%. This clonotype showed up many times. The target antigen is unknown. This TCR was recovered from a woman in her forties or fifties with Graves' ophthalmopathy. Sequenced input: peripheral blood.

DNA for the CDR3: TGCAGTGCTAGATATGGGGACCCGAGAAAGACCCAGTACTTC. Its protein product is CSARYGDPRKTQYF. The chain links TRBV20-1 to TRBJ2-5, with D perhaps TRBD1 or TRBD2 (5 bases each). CDR3 length: 14 residues. Trimming took off 2 bases at V and 6 bases at J, with 16 bases between the two ends. Germline V gene data show CDR1 as DFQATT and CDR2 as SNEGSKA (reference sequence).